A selection of T cell receptor beta chains follows, all from one sample in a study of early T cells in non-severe SARS-CoV-2 infection. TCRdb fed the 5' RACE reads into MiXCR, producing one record per CDR3 protein. The table records under 65,000 distinct CDR3 sequences, less than 15% of them present only once. This specimen consisted of whole blood, obtained at baseline. The receptors were gathered from an adult who was a healthcare worker with PCR-confirmed SARS-CoV-2 infection or an uninfected control (not recorded which). The CDR3 runs from the conserved cysteine through the conserved F or W. Each record gives: V gene, D gene, J gene, clone size, CDR3 DNA, CDR3 protein. The D gene is left open where the match is weak. Size tells how often a clone was seen (once, few, many) or the class of an expanded clone, and some rows leave it out.

>TRBV19|.|TRBJ1-2|few
TGTGCCAGTAGTATATTGACAGGCTATGGCTACACCTTC
CASSILTGYGYTF
>TRBV11-3|.|TRBJ2-7|few
TGTGCCAGCAGCTTAAGCGGTCAGGGATCCTACGAGCAGTACTTC
CASSLSGQGSYEQYF
>TRBV11-2|.|TRBJ2-7|.
TGTGCCAGCAGCTCCCCACTCAGAAGGGCCTACGAGCAGTACTTC
CASSSPLRRAYEQYF
>TRBV4-1|TRBD1|TRBJ1-5|.
TGCGCAAGCAGCCAAGTACCAGACAGGGGTAGCAATCAGCCCCAGCATTTT
CASSQVPDRGSNQPQHF
>TRBV20-1|TRBD2|TRBJ2-1|few
TGCAGTGCTACCGGGACTAGCGGAAACAATGAGCAGTTCTTC
CSATGTSGNNEQFF
>TRBV10-1|TRBD1|TRBJ2-5|few
TGCGCCAGCCGGGACAGGGGACAAGAGACCCAGTACTTC
CASRDRGQETQYF
>TRBV6-5|TRBD1|TRBJ1-6|many
TGTGCCAGCAGTTTCGGACAGGGAGAATCACCCCTCCACTTT
CASSFGQGESPLHF
>TRBV12-3/TRBV12-4|.|TRBJ1-1|.
TGTGCCAGCAGTATAATGAGAGTGAACACTGAAGCTTTCTTT
CASSIMRVNTEAFF
>TRBV29-1|.|TRBJ1-1|few
TGCAGCGTTGACCGGAACGCGGCAGTGAGGGAGAACACTGAAGCTTTCTTT
CSVDRNAAVRENTEAFF
>TRBV5-1|.|TRBJ2-3|many
TGCGCCAGCAGCTACGACCGCACAGATACGCAGTATTTT
CASSYDRTDTQYF
>TRBV18|.|TRBJ2-3|.
TGTGCCAGCTCACCAGGGTACCGAGGAGATACGCAGTATTTT
CASSPGYRGDTQYF
>TRBV18|TRBD2|TRBJ2-1|many
TGTGCCAGCTCACCTACGACTAGCGGGGGCCCCAAGGGGCAGTTCTTC
CASSPTTSGGPKGQFF
>TRBV7-9|.|TRBJ1-5|.
TGTGCCAGCAGCGGGGTGGGGCAAAGCAATCAGCCCCAGCATTTT
CASSGVGQSNQPQHF
>TRBV28|TRBD1|TRBJ1-1|.
TGTGCCAGCAGCGAACCCTGGACAGGGAGTGAAGCTTTCTTT
CASSEPWTGSEAFF
>TRBV10-2|.|TRBJ2-7|.
TGCGCCAGCAGTGATTTCGACAGAACCTACGAGCAGTACTTC
CASSDFDRTYEQYF
>TRBV30|TRBD2|TRBJ2-7|few
TGTGCCTCCTCAAAGGGGACTAACGAGCAGTACTTC
CASSKGTNEQYF
>TRBV2|.|TRBJ2-5|few
TGTGCCAGCAGTGAAGTTGGAGAGACCCAGTACTTC
CASSEVGETQYF
>TRBV28|TRBD1|TRBJ1-6|.
TGTGCCAGCCGGACAGGGAGTGTTAATTCACCCCTCCACTTT
CASRTGSVNSPLHF
>TRBV19|.|TRBJ2-3|many
TGTGCCAGTAGTGCTGGGACACCACCAAGTACGCAGTATTTT
CASSAGTPPSTQYF
>TRBV11-2|.|TRBJ1-1|.
TGTGCCAGCAGCTTAGAATTCCGCCTGAACACTGAAGCTTTCTTT
CASSLEFRLNTEAFF
>TRBV29-1|TRBD1|TRBJ1-1|few
TGCAGCGTTGAGACAGGGTATCCTGACACTGAAGCTTTCTTT
CSVETGYPDTEAFF
>TRBV11-2|TRBD2|TRBJ2-5|many
TGTGCCAGCAGCTTAGGGCACCGGGAGGGGGACCAGTACTTC
CASSLGHREGDQYF
>TRBV6-6|.|TRBJ1-5|few
TGTGCCAGCACCAGGGGTCAGGGAAGTCAGCCCCAGCATTTT
CASTRGQGSQPQHF
>TRBV4-3|.|TRBJ1-4|.
TGCGCCAGCAGCCAAGATAGCGGGGGCCCAACTAATGAAAAACTGTTTTTT
CASSQDSGGPTNEKLFF
>TRBV5-4|.|TRBJ1-2|.
TGTGCCAGCAGCGAGGAGAGAGGGCGTAACTATGGCTACACCTTC
CASSEERGRNYGYTF
>TRBV7-6|.|TRBJ2-1|many
TGTGCCAGCAGCTTAGCGGGAGGTGGGGGTAATGAGCAGTTCTTC
CASSLAGGGGNEQFF
>TRBV11-3|.|TRBJ1-1|.
TGTGCCAGCAGCCACAACGACAGGAACACTGAAGCTTTCTTT
CASSHNDRNTEAFF
>TRBV11-2|TRBD2|TRBJ2-5|few
TGTGCCAGCAGCTTAAGACTAGCGGGGGGGCCGATCATCCAGACCCAGTACTTC
CASSLRLAGGPIIQTQYF
>TRBV18|.|TRBJ1-1|few
TGTGCCAGCTCACCGGACAAGAATGCTTTCTTT
CASSPDKNAFF
>TRBV6-5|TRBD1|TRBJ2-6|many
TGTGCCAGCAGTTACGCCGGACAGGGGGCCTCTGGGGCCAACGTCCTGACTTTC
CASSYAGQGASGANVLTF
>TRBV20-1|.|TRBJ2-5|few
TGCAGTGCTAAAACCGGGACCTACCAAGAGACCCAGTACTTC
CSAKTGTYQETQYF
>TRBV6-5|.|TRBJ2-5|.
TGTGCCAGCAGTTATAGGGCTGGGAGCTTTCTGGCGCGAGAGACCCAGTACTTC
CASSYRAGSFLARETQYF
>TRBV9|TRBD2|TRBJ2-3|few
TGTGCCAGCAGTCGGACTAGCGGAAACACAGATACGCAGTATTTT
CASSRTSGNTDTQYF
>TRBV20-1|.|TRBJ1-1|many
TGCAGTGCCGACCCTGGCGGGCTGAACACTGAAGCTTTCTTT
CSADPGGLNTEAFF
>TRBV20-1|TRBD2|TRBJ2-3|.
TGCAGTGCTAGAGACGGACTAGCGGAGAGCACAGATACGCAGTATTTT
CSARDGLAESTDTQYF
>TRBV3-1|TRBD2|TRBJ2-1|few
TGTGCCAGCAGCCTACTAGCGGGAGCCTTCTACAATGAGCAGTTCTTC
CASSLLAGAFYNEQFF
>TRBV18|TRBD1|TRBJ2-3|.
TGTGCCAGCAGCAACAGGGGCTCGCAGTATTTT
CASSNRGSQYF
>TRBV18|TRBD1|TRBJ2-7|many
TGTGCCAGCTCACAGACAGGGCGGTCCTACGAGCAGTACTTC
CASSQTGRSYEQYF
>TRBV11-2|TRBD1|TRBJ2-1|few
TGTGCCAGCAGCTTAGGGCCCGGGACAGCTGCAACATCTGCGCAGTTCTTC
CASSLGPGTAATSAQFF
>TRBV7-6|TRBD2|TRBJ2-5|few
TGTGCCAGCAGCCAGAGTCCCGCGGGACTACAAGAGACCCAGTACTTC
CASSQSPAGLQETQYF
>TRBV24-1|TRBD1|TRBJ2-7|.
TGTGCCACCAGTGATTCAGGGGGCAAGAGATACGAGCAGTACTTC
CATSDSGGKRYEQYF
>TRBV6-2/TRBV6-3|TRBD1|TRBJ1-1|many
TGTGCCAGCAGGGGAGGGGGCGCGAGCACTGAAGCTTTCTTT
CASRGGGASTEAFF